The 23 T cell receptor beta chains below all came from one sample that was sequenced in a study of T cells after yellow fever vaccination. Using its own MiXCR run on the 5' RACE reads, TCRdb lists one record per CDR3 protein. The sample shows some 350,000 distinct CDR3 sequences, 7.5% to 9% of them seen only once. Material: PBMCs, obtained on the day of the first yellow fever vaccination. The receptors stem from a man younger than 35 who received the YFV17D yellow fever vaccine.

The chain has TRBV7-2 and TRBJ2-5, with D possibly matching TRBD2 (7 bases). Trimming removed 3 bases from V and 4 bases from J, with 12 bases in between. Germline loops: CDR1 SGHTA, CDR2 FQGNSA. The CDR3 is made up of 14 amino acids. The CDR3 DNA reads as TGTGCCAGCAGCTTTAACGGGGGGCTAGAGACCCAGTACTTC. Translation: CASSFNGGLETQYF.

This clonotype was observed many times. The chain links TRBV6-1 to TRBJ2-5; a weak D match, TRBD2 (8 bases). Trimming shortened V by 5 bases and J by 4 bases, and 20 bases separated the two germline ends. The CDR3 has 16 residues. Germline lookup yields CDR1 MNHNS and CDR2 SASEGT. CDR3 DNA: TGTGCCAGCAGTCTTACGGGAGGGGGCCTGGGAGAGACCCAGTACTTC. Protein sequence: CASSLTGGGLGETQYF.

This sequence joins TRBV20-1 and TRBJ2-2; 7 bases agree with TRBD2. CDR1 is DFQATT and CDR2 is SNEGSKA in the germline V gene (reference sequence). V dropped 3 bases and J dropped 4; count of bases not matched to a gene: 5. The CDR3 has 14 amino acids. The DNA of the CDR3 is TGCAGTGCTAGTGATCCGGGAGGCACCGGGGAGCTGTTTTTT. Its protein product is CSASDPGGTGELFF.

This rearrangement joins TRBV4-1 to TRBJ2-2, with D possibly being TRBD2 (5 bases). CDR1 MGHRA and CDR2 YSYEKL come from the germline V gene. This CDR3 is 12 amino acids long. Between the trimmed V and J ends, which lost 11 bases and 1 base, there was a span of 8 bases. The chain's CDR3 is CAGRGNTGELFF. CDR3 in DNA: TGCGCCGGCCGGGGGAACACCGGGGAGCTGTTTTTT.

The V and J genes are TRBV7-2 and TRBJ2-1; 8 positions match TRBD2. The CDR3 has 14 amino acids. Germline V gene sequence: CDR1 SGHTA, CDR2 FQGNSA. Trimming removed 11 bases from V and 3 bases from J; junction bases left unmatched: 9. The chain's CDR3 is CAGRRRGDYNEQFF. The CDR3 DNA is TGTGCCGGAAGAAGGCGGGGGGACTACAATGAGCAGTTCTTC.

The chain carries TRBV12-3 or TRBV12-4 and TRBJ2-1, with a tentative D call TRBD1 (5 bases). The CDR3 loop spans 14 amino acids. Trimming took 4 bases from V and 3 from J, leaving 10 bases between them. This CDR3 reads CASSSPTGYNEQFF. CDR3 nucleotides: TGTGCCAGCAGTTCGCCTACAGGCTACAATGAGCAGTTCTTC.

Note on this clonotype: At one end the junction does not follow the germline gene, possibly because of a read error. CDR3 sequence: CASSFGGNQETLYF. The CDR3 DNA is TGTGCCAGCAGCTTTGGTGGGAACCAAGAGACCCTGTACTTC. The V call is TRBV7-2, the J call TRBJ2-5, with D hard to call. CDR1 is SGHTA, CDR2 FQGNSA, per germline. The CDR3 sequence is 14 residues long.

This clonotype was observed a few times. The rearrangement joins TRBV4-3 to TRBJ2-2, with TRBD1 as a possible D gene (6 bases). The CDR3 is 15 amino acids. Trimming pared 0 bases from V and 1 base from J, leaving 6 bases between. The germline V gene encodes CDR1 LGHNA and CDR2 YSLEER. As DNA, the CDR3 is TGCGCCAGCAGCCAAGAGACAGGGAACACCGGGGAGCTGTTTTTT. It codes for CASSQETGNTGELFF.

The sample holds many counts of this clonotype. This chain uses TRBV9 with TRBJ1-1; TRBD1 might be the D (6 bases). This CDR3 spans 15 amino acids. Germline V gene lookup returns CDR1 SGDLS and CDR2 YYNGEE. V gave up 0 bases and J gave up 4 bases, with 13 bases separating them. The CDR3 loop reads CASSVGSPGATEAFF. DNA for the CDR3: TGTGCCAGCAGCGTAGGCTCGCCGGGGGCCACTGAAGCTTTCTTT. The entire variable domain, with the rest obtained from reference TRBV9 and TRBJ1-1, is as follows: DSGVTQTPKHLITATGQRVTLRCSPRSGDLSVYWYQQSLDQGLQFLIQYYNGEERAKGNILERFSAQQFPDLHSELNLSSLELGDSALYFCASSVGSPGATEAFFGQGTRLTVV.

The chain combines TRBV18 with TRBJ2-5; 7 nucleotides match TRBD2. Germline V gives CDR1 KGHSH, CDR2 LQKENI. After removal of 0 bases from V and 4 bases from J, the junction contained 5 bases not matched to a gene. This CDR3 region has 15 residues. Here the CDR3 DNA reads TGTGCCAGCTCACCACCTTCCCTAGCGGCAGAGACCCAGTACTTC. This sequence encodes CASSPPSLAAETQYF.

This clonotype appeared a few times. This chain uses TRBV7-9 with TRBJ1-5; D is perhaps TRBD1 (5 bases). CDR1 is SEHNR and CDR2 is FQNEAQ in the germline V gene (reference sequence). CDR3 length equals 13 residues. The V end was cut by 2 bases, the J end by 7 bases, with 9 bases between. The CDR3 protein is CASSLRGGQPQHF. The CDR3 nucleotides read TGTGCCAGCAGCTTAAGGGGAGGGCAGCCCCAGCATTTT.

The rearrangement uses TRBV12-3 or TRBV12-4 and TRBJ2-1, with 8 bases aligning to TRBD2. The CDR3 sequence is 15 residues long. V gave up 5 bases and J gave up 4 bases; unmatched junction bases: 7. Here the CDR3 reads CASSAQAGGYNEQFF. CDR3 DNA sequence: TGTGCCAGCAGTGCCCAGGCGGGGGGATACAATGAGCAGTTCTTC.

This clonotype was observed at least ten times. The V and J genes are TRBV12-3 or TRBV12-4 and TRBJ2-7, with 11 bases matching TRBD1. J gave up 4 bases and V 3 bases, and 2 bases lay outside the gene matches. The CDR3 extends over 14 amino acids. The CDR3 reads CASSLGDRGYEQYF. The CDR3 bases are TGTGCCAGCAGTTTGGGGGACAGGGGGTACGAGCAGTACTTC.

V is TRBV12-3 or TRBV12-4 and J is TRBJ2-1; D not resolved. This CDR3 is 11 amino acids long. Trimming pared 4 bases from V and 8 bases from J, leaving 6 bases between. CDR3 nucleotide sequence: TGTGCCAGCAGTTCTATGTATGAGCAGTTCTTC. Translated: CASSSMYEQFF.

This clonotype was seen only a few times. The V call is TRBV12-3 or TRBV12-4, the J call TRBJ1-3; D is unresolved. Trimming pared 1 base from V and 0 bases from J, leaving 4 bases between. The CDR3 consists of 14 residues. The CDR3 coding sequence is TGTGCCAGCAGTTTAGTCCCCTCTGGAAACACCATATATTTT. Translation gives CASSLVPSGNTIYF.

This clonotype was picked up a small number of times. The chain has TRBV6-5 and TRBJ2-5; tentative D call: TRBD2 (7 bases). The CDR3 extends over 14 amino acids. Trimming cost V 0 bases and J 4 bases, with 9 bases left between them. Germline CDR1 MNHEY, CDR2 SVGAGI. The CDR3 DNA follows: TGTGCCAGCAGTTACTCGGGGGGGCGAGAGACCCAGTACTTC. Translated: CASSYSGGRETQYF.

The V call is TRBV20-1, the J call TRBJ1-5; D not resolved. The germline gives CDR1 DFQATT, CDR2 SNEGSKA (reference sequence). The V and J ends lost 6 bases and 1 base respectively, with 16 bases between them. The CDR3 is made up of 15 amino acids. CDR3 sequence: CSAPGADGSNQPQHF. Here the CDR3 DNA reads TGCAGTGCCCCGGGCGCGGATGGGAGCAATCAGCCCCAGCATTTT.

This clonotype turned up a few times. The gene calls are TRBV7-6 and TRBJ2-5; TRBD2 aligns across 7 bases. The ends lost 2 bases at V and 4 bases at J; junction bases unmatched: 4. Germline lookup yields CDR1 SGHVS and CDR2 FNYEAQ. The CDR3 extends over 14 amino acids. In DNA form, the CDR3 reads TGTGCCAGCAGCTTATTGGGGGAGGGAGAGACCCAGTACTTC. Translation gives CASSLLGEGETQYF.

V usage is TRBV2 and J usage is TRBJ1-5, with D unclear. Germline V lookup: CDR1 SNHLY, CDR2 FYNNEI. Trimming removed 4 bases from V and 0 bases from J, with 7 bases in between. The CDR3 loop spans 14 amino acids. The CDR3 region is CASSVEGSNQPQHF. The CDR3 DNA reads as TGTGCCAGCAGTGTGGAGGGTAGCAATCAGCCCCAGCATTTT. Full variable domain (outside the CDR3, taken from reference TRBV2 and TRBJ1-5): EPEVTQTPSHQVTQMGQEVILRCVPISNHLYFYWYRQILGQKVEFLVSFYNNEISEKSEIFDDQFSVERPDGSNFTLKIRSTKLEDSAMYFCASSVEGSNQPQHFGDGTRLSIL.

The chain recombines TRBV7-9 with TRBJ2-5, with 13 bases fitting TRBD2. The V and J ends lost 5 bases and 7 bases, in that order; junction bases with no gene match: 10. The CDR3 is 16 residues long. The germline gives CDR1 SEHNR, CDR2 FQNEAQ (reference sequence). Here the CDR3 reads CASSPLGLAGRGTQYF. For the CDR3, the DNA is TGTGCCAGCAGCCCCCTGGGACTAGCGGGGCGTGGGACCCAGTACTTC.

This clonotype appeared a few times. This sequence joins TRBV7-2 and TRBJ1-5, with 8 bases identical to TRBD1. V lost 5 bases to trimming and J lost 0 bases; unmatched junction nucleotides: 6. CDR1 and CDR2 (germline): SGHTA, FQGNSA. The CDR3 is 16 residues long. The DNA for the CDR3 is TGTGCCAGCAGCCTGACAGGGGCTTTTAGCAATCAGCCCCAGCATTTT. It yields the protein CASSLTGAFSNQPQHF.

This clonotype showed up just a few times. The chain recombines TRBV6-1 with TRBJ2-4; TRBD2 is a possible D gene (5 bases). CDR1 MNHNS and CDR2 SASEGT come from the germline V gene. V was pared by 2 bases and J by 4 bases, with 12 bases between. The CDR3 has 15 residues. The CDR3: CASSELLWEKNIQYF. Written as DNA, the CDR3 is TGTGCCAGCAGTGAACTTCTCTGGGAGAAAAACATTCAGTACTTC.

This clonotype was detected only a few times. This rearrangement joins TRBV5-1 to TRBJ2-2; TRBD2 is a possible D gene (5 bases). Germline V gene sequence: CDR1 SGHRS, CDR2 YFSETQ. V dropped 1 base and J dropped 0 bases, with 10 bases sitting between them. This CDR3 has 16 residues. This chain's CDR3 is CASSLTERTNTGELFF. CDR3 in DNA: TGCGCCAGCAGCTTGACGGAGCGGACGAACACCGGGGAGCTGTTTTTT.